This TCR beta chain appears in the sequencing data of a study of PD-L1 blockade in urothelial cancer listed by TCRdb under 2017. About the investigation overall: Every patient began therapy in 2014 and was given atezolizumab 1,200 mg intravenously every 3 weeks. An exploratory multi-omic analysis was conducted of the somatic, immune and clinical correlates of response to PD-L1 blockade with atezolizumab in urothelial cancer. Pretreatment blood TCR-seq was available for fewer than 30 patients, at least one posttreatment blood collection was obtained for around 25 patients, and tumor TCR-seq was available for around 25 patients. In the same patients who had TCR sequencing, pretreatment tumors also underwent whole exome sequencing and RNA sequencing. Blood samples were analyzed 3 weeks after the start of treatment (second dose) and 6 weeks after the start of treatment. An ECOG performance status of 0 or 1 was recorded for the patients, and 0 to 3 prior chemotherapy regimens had been received by the patients. Pretreatment tumor samples, along with matched peripheral blood collected serially before and after atezolizumab treatment, underwent TCR sequencing. About 90% of the roughly 29 patients were identified as males with urothelial cancer of bladder origin, and a prior smoking history was reported by 18 of 29 patients. Blood samples gave median yields of about 150,000 T cells and over 80,000 unique TCRs, along with a median clonality of around 0.08. Progression-free survival longer than 6 months counted as durable clinical benefit, and TCR features were additionally tested against both progression-free and overall survival. Roughly ten patients achieved durable clinical benefit and fewer than 25 did not. Summary of the overall study and its limitations: Because of the small sample size (n of about 30) and the many exploratory analyses performed, the results are intended to be regarded as hypothesis-generating. Greater expansion of tumor-associated TCR clones in peripheral blood 3 weeks after the start of treatment was observed in patients with durable benefit (n of about 20, p = 0.022). Improved progression-free and overall survival was associated with having pretreatment peripheral blood TCR clonality below the median.

A total of 25 to 35 patients with locally advanced or metastatic urothelial carcinoma, treated at Memorial Sloan Kettering on a trial protocol, made up the cohort. Peripheral blood mononuclear cells were collected pretreatment and during treatment, with between 1 and 8 total time points obtained per patient. The Qiagen DNeasy Blood extraction kit was used to purify genomic DNA from total PBMCs and tumor samples. PBMCs were collected pretreatment and during treatment, and were isolated and stored as previously described. Synthetic TCR analog templates were spiked into each PCR so that absolute template abundance could be estimated from read counts. The immunoSEQ assay was used to amplify TCRbeta CDR3 regions from genomic DNA with bias-controlled V and J gene primers. Rearranged TCRbeta segments were sequenced at approximately 20X coverage. On the study's bioinformatics: Sequencing errors were corrected by clustering, and CDR3s were annotated against IMGT so that V, D and J genes could be assigned. Downstream analyses used only productive TCRbeta rearrangements, leaving out any out-of-frame or stop-codon sequences. Clonality was computed as one minus Shannon entropy normalized by the log of the number of unique productive sequences. Clones differing between time points or between blood and tumor were identified by Fisher's exact test with Benjamini-Hochberg correction at adjusted p below 0.01. TCRdb provides this immuneACCESS table in a form limited to in-frame rearrangements. Some clones are lacking; in checked studies, under half of them reflect an unresolved V gene, and why the rest are absent is not known. D and trimming come from the DNA, and the V and J calls and clone size come from that table. The sample records about 52,000 clones, approximately 80% of which are singletons. The ten top clones hold approximately 3.3% of the sample.

Comments on this clone: Its antigen has not been determined. Per-base quality was not reported, and no clone a single base away is much larger than it.

The CDR3 runs 13 residues from the cysteine to the phenylalanine. The CDR3 DNA has 39 bases and is translated from base 1. Trimming takes 3 bases from V and 7 bases from J, and the germline ends sit 7 bases apart. CDR1 KGHSH and CDR2 LQKENI are derived from the germline V gene. This sequence uses TRBV18 and TRBJ1-6; the D gene is not confidently resolved. The material was PBMCs, obtained around atezolizumab (anti-PD-L1) treatment. This TCR came from a man in his 70s with urothelial cancer. The nucleotides are TGTGCCAGCTCACCGAACAGCAATTCACCCCTCCACTTT. Translated, it reads CASSPNSNSPLHF.